This T cell receptor (beta chain) was profiled in a study of blood T cells in healthy people across ages. PCR was performed a second time for about 7 to 12 cycles using a sample-barcoded 5' primer and a J-beta primer mix. One entry per CDR3 protein results from TCRdb running MiXCR on the 5' RACE reads. The sample includes hundreds of thousands of distinct CDR3 sequences, around 43% seen only once; the top ten take 25% to 35%. The CDR3 totals 14 residues. The ends were cut back, 0 bases at V and 6 bases at J, with 12 bases in the middle. Germline V lookup: CDR1 SGHDT, CDR2 YYEEEE. The sequencing input was blood. The chain uses TRBV5-6 and TRBJ1-2; D call uncertain. This sequence was found in a man of 80 years or more in good health. CDR3 DNA sequence: TGTGCCAGCAGCTTGGAGGGCATAACCCATGGCTACACCTTC. It encodes CASSLEGITHGYTF.